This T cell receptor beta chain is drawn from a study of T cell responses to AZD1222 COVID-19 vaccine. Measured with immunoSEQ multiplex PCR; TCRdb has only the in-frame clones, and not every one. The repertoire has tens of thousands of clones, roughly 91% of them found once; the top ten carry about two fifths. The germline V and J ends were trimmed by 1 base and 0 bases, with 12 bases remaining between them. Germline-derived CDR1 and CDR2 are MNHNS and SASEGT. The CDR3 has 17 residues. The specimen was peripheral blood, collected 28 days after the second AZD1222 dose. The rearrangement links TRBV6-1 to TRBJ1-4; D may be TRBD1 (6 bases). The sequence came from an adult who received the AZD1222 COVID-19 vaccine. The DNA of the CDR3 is TGTGCCAGCAGTGAAGGATTGGGGGGCCCAACTAATGAAAAACTGTTTTTT. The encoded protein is CASSEGLGGPTNEKLFF.